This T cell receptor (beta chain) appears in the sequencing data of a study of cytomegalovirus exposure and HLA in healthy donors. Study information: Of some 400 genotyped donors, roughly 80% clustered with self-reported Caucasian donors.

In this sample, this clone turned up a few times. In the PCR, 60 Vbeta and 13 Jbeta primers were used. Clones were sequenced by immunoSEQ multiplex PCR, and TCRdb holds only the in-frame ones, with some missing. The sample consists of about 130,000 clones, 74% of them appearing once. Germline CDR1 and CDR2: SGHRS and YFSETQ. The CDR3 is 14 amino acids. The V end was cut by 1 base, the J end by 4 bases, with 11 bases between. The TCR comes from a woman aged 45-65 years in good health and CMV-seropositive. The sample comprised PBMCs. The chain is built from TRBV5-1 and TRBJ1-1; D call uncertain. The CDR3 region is CASSLNEGGTEAFF. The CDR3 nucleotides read TGCGCCAGCAGCTTGAACGAGGGAGGCACTGAAGCTTTCTTT.